This T cell receptor beta chain was obtained from a study of T cell responses to AZD1222 COVID-19 vaccine (dated by TCRdb to 2020 to 2022). About the investigation overall: AZD1222 recipients given second doses at about 4 weeks or at about 12 weeks were pooled, since spike-specific TCR depth and breadth were not found to differ between the two schedules. Trial participants were enrolled by age into subgroups of 18-55, 56-69 and 70-plus years, and about 150, 27 and 61 TCR-sequenced participants, respectively, were included in these subgroups. TCR sequencing covered 233 trial participants: about 210 given two doses of AZD1222 and about 26 given two doses of MenACWY control vaccine. The full study reports these points: Conclusions about previously exposed vaccinees are limited, since just five or six AZD1222 recipients were seropositive for SARS-CoV-2 at baseline. Reportedly, close to half of the unique spike-specific TCRs recognized epitopes lying outside the regions that are mutated in the B.1.351 and B.1.1.7 variants. The whole spike protein was spanned by vaccine-associated CD4 TCRs, and dominant responses were seen in regions 160-218 and 743-854. Because no samples from the day 14 peak response were available, repertoires could be characterized only after the peak T cell response. Participants were mostly white British and included more females than males, and it was suggested by the authors that clonal diversity may have been underestimated. In the small 56-69-year group, the increase in depth fell short of significance, most likely because of low power. After two AZD1222 doses, spike-specific TCR breadth and depth were significantly higher than at day 0 and than in MenACWY recipients.

The sample's time point label is to be understood as: baseline before first vaccination. The vaccinee samples were drawn from two UK trials, COV001 and COV002, one of which was a single-blind randomized controlled phase 2/3 trial testing AZD1222 (ChAdOx1 nCoV-19) in healthy adults. Trial participant PBMC samples were collected at day 0 and day 28 after the second dose for TCRbeta chain sequencing. This clone was found a few times. Its antigen target is currently unknown. No clone much larger than this one lies a single base away; base qualities are absent. The CDR3 regions of human TCRbeta chains were analyzed by immunosequencing. The authors processed their data as follows. Repertoire TCRs were checked for matches against a reference library of SARS-CoV-2-specific TCRs that had been generated using the MIRA antigen-specificity platform. Breadth was defined as the fraction of unique TCRs that were SARS-CoV-2-associated. Depth was defined as the fraction of total T cells that were SARS-CoV-2-associated. Using the MIRA data, each spike-specific TCR was mapped to the spike region that the TCR reacts to and placed in a CD4 or CD8 class. Log10-transformed breadth and depth values were compared by one-way ANOVA with Sidak's multiple comparisons tests. TCRdb mirrors the immuneACCESS table, restricted to in-frame sequences. Some clones are absent from its copies; in checked studies, under half trace to an unresolved V gene, and the reason for the others is unknown. The V and J calls and the clone size are those of that table, but D and trimming were determined from the DNA. The sample data list tens of thousands of clones, and around nine tenths of these were observed just once. The ten largest clones capture 15% to 20% of the sample.

V is reduced by 7 bases and J by 7 bases, leaving a spacing of 19 bases between them. The CDR3 goes from the cysteine to the phenylalanine over 14 residues. Only CDR3 DNA is held: 42 bases, read in frame from base 1. The germline V gene yields SNHLY for CDR1 and FYNNEI for CDR2. The sequence was collected from an adult in good health. The chain couples TRBV2 to TRBJ1-2, with no confident D gene call. The sequences come from peripheral blood, collected on day 0 of AZD1222 vaccination. The sequenced DNA is TGTGCCAGCATTACGGCCCCGGGCTCCTTTGGCTACACCTTC. Its amino acids are CASITAPGSFGYTF.